This T cell receptor (beta chain) was captured in a study of T cells in Graves' hyperthyroidism and ophthalmopathy. Graves' hyperthyroidism qualified as stable when ophthalmopathy did not progress within 18 months. Fresh peripheral blood, about 9.6 ml, yielded the PBMCs. This clonotype has ten or more counts. What was amplified from RNA transcripts were TCR beta CDR3 regions. The HTBI primer set was used in a first-round RT-PCR of the TCR CDR3. From the multiplex PCR reads, TCRdb called clonotypes with MiXCR, one entry per CDR3 protein. In the table there are around 400,000 distinct CDR3 sequences, about 13% of which are singletons. Germline V CDR1 and CDR2: SEHNR, FQNEAQ (reference sequence). CDR3 size: 16 residues. V was cut by 5 bases and J by 0 bases, with 16 bases left in between.

The rearrangement links TRBV7-9 to TRBJ1-1; D gene uncertain. The material sequenced was blood. The receptor was derived from a woman aged 18 to 35 with Graves' hyperthyroidism. DNA of the CDR3: TGTGCCAGCAGCCGGAAGCCCCTGCGGGTGAACACTGAAGCTTTCTTT. This translates into CASSRKPLRVNTEAFF.